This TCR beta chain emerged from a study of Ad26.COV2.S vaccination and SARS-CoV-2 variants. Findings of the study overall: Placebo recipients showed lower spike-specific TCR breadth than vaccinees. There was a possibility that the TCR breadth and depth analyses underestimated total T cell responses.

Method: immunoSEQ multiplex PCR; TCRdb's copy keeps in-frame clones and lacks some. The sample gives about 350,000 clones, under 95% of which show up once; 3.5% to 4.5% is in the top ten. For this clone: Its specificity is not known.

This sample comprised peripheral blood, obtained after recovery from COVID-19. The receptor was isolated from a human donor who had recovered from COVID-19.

CDR3 loop: CASSYGPRTSYEQYF. CDR3 nucleotides: TGTGCCAGCAGTTACGGCCCACGAACCTCCTACGAGCAGTACTTC. The gene calls are TRBV6-2 or TRBV6-3 and TRBJ2-7; D not certain. This CDR3 spans 15 amino acids. With 2 bases removed from V and 0 bases from J, the gap between germline ends came to 11 bases. Germline values: CDR1 MNHEY, CDR2 SVGEGT.